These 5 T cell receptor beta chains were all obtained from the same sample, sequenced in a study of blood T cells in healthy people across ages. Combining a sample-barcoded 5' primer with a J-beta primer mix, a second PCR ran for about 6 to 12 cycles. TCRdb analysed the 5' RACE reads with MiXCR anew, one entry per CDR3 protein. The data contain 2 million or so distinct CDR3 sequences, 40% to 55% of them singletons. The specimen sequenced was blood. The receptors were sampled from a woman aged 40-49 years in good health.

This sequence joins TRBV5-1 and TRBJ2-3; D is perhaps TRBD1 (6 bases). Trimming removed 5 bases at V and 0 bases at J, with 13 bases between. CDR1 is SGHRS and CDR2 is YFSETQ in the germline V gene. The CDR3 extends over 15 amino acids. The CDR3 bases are TGCGCCAGCAGAGGTTTGGGGGCAAGCACAGATACGCAGTATTTT. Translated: CASRGLGASTDTQYF.

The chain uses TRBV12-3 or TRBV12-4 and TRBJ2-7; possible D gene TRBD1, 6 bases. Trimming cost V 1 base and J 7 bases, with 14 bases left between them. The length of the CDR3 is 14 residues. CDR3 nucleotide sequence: TGTGCCAGCAGTTTAGACGGGGTTAGGGGGGAGCAGTACTTC. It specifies CASSLDGVRGEQYF.

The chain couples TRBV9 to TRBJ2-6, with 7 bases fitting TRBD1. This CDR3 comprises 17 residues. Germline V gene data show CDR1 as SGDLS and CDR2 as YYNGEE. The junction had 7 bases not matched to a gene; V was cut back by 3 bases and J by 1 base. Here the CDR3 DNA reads TGTGCCAGCAGCGGGAAAGGGGGCGCTTCTGGGGCCAACGTCCTGACTTTC. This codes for CASSGKGGASGANVLTF.

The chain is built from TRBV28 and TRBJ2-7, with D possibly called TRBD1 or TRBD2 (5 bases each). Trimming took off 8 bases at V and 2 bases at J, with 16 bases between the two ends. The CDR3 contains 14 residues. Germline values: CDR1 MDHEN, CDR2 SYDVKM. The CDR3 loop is CASEPNGDPYEQYF. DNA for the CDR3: TGTGCCAGCGAACCCAACGGGGACCCCTACGAGCAGTACTTC.

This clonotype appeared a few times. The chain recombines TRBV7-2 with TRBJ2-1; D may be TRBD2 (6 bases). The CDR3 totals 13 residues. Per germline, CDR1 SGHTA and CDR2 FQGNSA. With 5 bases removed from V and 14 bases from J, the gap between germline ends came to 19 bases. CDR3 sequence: CASSGSGGEKEFF. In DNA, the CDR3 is TGTGCCAGCAGCGGGTCTGGCGGGGAGAAGGAGTTCTTC.